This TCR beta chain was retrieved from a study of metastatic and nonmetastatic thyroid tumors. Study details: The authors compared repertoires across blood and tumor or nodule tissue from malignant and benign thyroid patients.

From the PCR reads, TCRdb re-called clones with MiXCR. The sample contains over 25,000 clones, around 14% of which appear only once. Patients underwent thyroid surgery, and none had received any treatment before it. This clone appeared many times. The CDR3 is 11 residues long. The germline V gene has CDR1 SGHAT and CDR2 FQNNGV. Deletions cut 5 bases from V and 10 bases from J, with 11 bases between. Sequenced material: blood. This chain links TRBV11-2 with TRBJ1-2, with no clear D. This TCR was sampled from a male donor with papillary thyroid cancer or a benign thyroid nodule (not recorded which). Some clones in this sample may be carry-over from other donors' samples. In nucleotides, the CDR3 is TGTGCCAGCAGCCCCGGACCCGTCTACACCTTC. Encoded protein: CASSPGPVYTF.